The clone carrying this TCR beta chain was seen only a few times. The sample belongs to a study of patients and donors after allogeneic stem cell transplantation. Via MiXCR, TCRdb re-called the RT-PCR reads, giving one row per CDR3 protein. The sample lists about 960,000 distinct CDR3 sequences; under 20% were seen once. The V end was cut by 4 bases, the J end by 0 bases, with 13 bases between. The CDR3 covers 16 residues. Germline V gene sequence: CDR1 LGHNA, CDR2 YNFKEQ. Sequencing was performed on blood, either unsorted or a sorted T cell fraction (not recorded which). This sequence joins TRBV4-2 and TRBJ1-3, with D perhaps TRBD1 (5 bases). The clonotype comes from a human donor who was either an allogeneic HSCT recipient or a stem cell or donor lymphocyte infusion donor (not recorded which). It is not recorded whose cells these are; they may come from a transplant donor. The CDR3 DNA is TGTGCCAGCAGCCGAGACGCGGGGGACTCTGGAAACACCATATATTTT. Protein sequence: CASSRDAGDSGNTIYF.